This entry lists 25 T cell receptor beta chains sequenced from one sample in a study of blood T cell repertoires in COVID-19. This table comes from immunoSEQ multiplex PCR, and its TCRdb copy is limited to in-frame clones, with some not included. The sample has roughly 110,000 clones; 82% are singletons. The sample consisted of peripheral blood. These receptors all stem from a man between 70 and 80 years old with acute or convalescent COVID-19.

The chain carries TRBV19 and TRBJ1-2; D remains ambiguous. Germline V gene lookup returns CDR1 LNHDA and CDR2 SQIVND (reference sequence). This CDR3 is 14 amino acids long. V lost 0 bases and J lost 3, with 8 bases in between. The DNA of the CDR3 is TGTGCCAGTAGTATAGATACGGGTTACTATGGCTACACCTTC. It is translated as CASSIDTGYYGYTF. The full variable domain, with the rest looked up from reference TRBV19 and TRBJ1-2, is DGGITQSPKYLFRKEGQNVTLSCEQNLNHDAMYWYRQDPGQGLRLIYYSQIVNDFQKGDIAEGYSVSREKKESFPLTVTSAQKNPTAFYLCASSIDTGYYGYTFGSGTRLTVV.

Only a few counts were recorded for this clone. This chain connects TRBV28 to TRBJ1-2; 7 nucleotides line up with TRBD1. The CDR3 has 14 amino acids. J lost 8 bases, V lost 5 bases, and 11 bases had no gene match. Germline CDR1 MDHEN, CDR2 SYDVKM. CDR3 bases: TGTGCCAGCAGTACCCGGACAGGCTCGGAAGGCTACACCTTC. Translating it yields CASSTRTGSEGYTF.

This chain joins TRBV27 and TRBJ1-3; 7 bases align to TRBD1. The CDR3 extends over 14 amino acids. Per the germline V gene, CDR1 is MNHEY and CDR2 is SMNVEV (reference sequence). J was trimmed by 7 bases and V by 6 bases; bases with no gene match: 9. The CDR3 loop is CASSRTGVGNTIYF. CDR3 DNA sequence: TGTGCCAGCAGCCGGACAGGTGTGGGCAACACCATATATTTT.

The chain is built from TRBV10-1 and TRBJ2-2; TRBD2 matches 10 bases. This CDR3 contains 15 residues. V shed 5 bases, J shed 8 bases, and the junction held 8 bases outside the gene matches. The germline gives CDR1 WNHNN, CDR2 SYGVQD (reference sequence). The CDR3 spells CASSPSGGPGGELFF. CDR3 in DNA: TGCGCCAGCAGTCCTAGCGGGGGACCTGGGGGGGAGCTGTTTTTT.

CDR3 residues: CASSFPRAPDTQYF. The CDR3 DNA sequence: TGTGCCAGCAGCTTCCCCAGGGCCCCAGATACGCAGTATTTT. This chain connects TRBV5-4 to TRBJ2-3; TRBD1 is a possible D gene (5 bases). The germline V gene encodes CDR1 SGHNT and CDR2 YYREEE (reference sequence). The CDR3 is 14 residues long. V lost 2 bases to trimming and J lost 4 bases, with 11 bases between them.

This chain joins TRBV5-4 and TRBJ1-2; no firm D call. The ends were cut back, 0 bases at V and 0 bases at J, with 9 bases in the middle. The CDR3 length is 15 residues. Germline assignment: CDR1 SGHNT and CDR2 YYREEE (reference sequence). CDR3 bases: TGTGCCAGCAGCTTGGGATCCACAGCTAACTATGGCTACACCTTC. The encoded protein is CASSLGSTANYGYTF. Full variable domain (outside the CDR3, taken from reference TRBV5-4 and TRBJ1-2): ETGVTQSPTHLIKTRGQQVTLRCSSQSGHNTVSWYQQALGQGPQFIFQYYREEENGRGNFPPRFSGLQFPNYSSELNVNALELDDSALYLCASSLGSTANYGYTFGSGTRLTVV.

This chain joins TRBV3-1 (or the pseudogene TRBV3-2) and TRBJ1-5, with D tentatively TRBD1 (5 bases). V lost 2 bases, J lost 6 bases, and 11 bases lay in between. CDR1 is LGHDT, CDR2 YNNKEL, per germline (reference sequence). The CDR3 covers 14 residues. CDR3 in amino acids: CASSQRRGSQPQHF. CDR3 DNA: TGTGCCAGCAGCCAAAGGAGGGGATCTCAGCCCCAGCATTTT.

The V and J genes are TRBV9 and TRBJ1-2, with D possibly TRBD1 on 6 matching bases. Trimming removed 0 bases at V and 5 bases at J, with 14 bases between. In germline, CDR1 is SGDLS, CDR2 YYNGEE. The CDR3 runs to 15 residues. CDR3 sequence reads: CASSVEAGALYGYTF. For the CDR3, the DNA is TGTGCCAGCAGCGTAGAGGCAGGGGCTCTTTATGGCTACACCTTC.

This chain joins TRBV6-1 and TRBJ1-2; D is possibly TRBD1 (6 bases). The CDR3 runs to 13 residues. Germline V lookup: CDR1 MNHNS, CDR2 SASEGT. The germline V and J ends were trimmed by 2 bases and 11 bases, with 15 bases remaining between them. In DNA form, the CDR3 reads TGTGCCAGCAGTGAAATCCACAGAGGGGGATACACCTTC. It codes for CASSEIHRGGYTF.

This chain links TRBV10-3 with TRBJ2-1; D might be TRBD2 (5 bases). This CDR3 contains 16 residues. The V and J ends lost 4 bases and 0 bases respectively, with 13 bases between them. Germline V gene lookup returns CDR1 ENHRY and CDR2 SYGVKD. The CDR3 bases are TGTGCCATCAGTGCTCAGCGGAGGAGCTCCTACAATGAGCAGTTCTTC. Residues: CAISAQRRSSYNEQFF.

V usage is TRBV19 and J usage is TRBJ2-6, with 8 positions matching TRBD1. The CDR3 covers 17 residues. The ends lost 7 bases at V and 0 bases at J; junction bases unmatched: 8. Germline lookup yields CDR1 LNHDA and CDR2 SQIVND (reference sequence). The CDR3 DNA is TGTGCCAGTACCCGAGGGACAGGCGCCTCTGGGGCCAACGTCCTGACTTTC. Translating it yields CASTRGTGASGANVLTF. The full variable domain, in which reference TRBV19 and TRBJ2-6 provide the parts outside the CDR3, is DGGITQSPKYLFRKEGQNVTLSCEQNLNHDAMYWYRQDPGQGLRLIYYSQIVNDFQKGDIAEGYSVSREKKESFPLTVTSAQKNPTAFYLCASTRGTGASGANVLTFGAGSRLTVL.

The rearrangement joins TRBV3-1 (or the pseudogene TRBV3-2) to TRBJ2-1, with D perhaps matching TRBD2 (6 bases). From germline, CDR1 is LGHDT and CDR2 YNNKEL (reference sequence). This CDR3 is built from 15 residues. V lost 4 bases and J lost 6, with 16 bases in between. CDR3 nucleotide sequence: TGTGCCAGCAGCCCGCGGGGAGTCGTTAGCAATGAGCAGTTCTTC. Protein product: CASSPRGVVSNEQFF.

The V and J genes are TRBV5-5 and TRBJ2-4; TRBD1 is a possible D gene (6 bases). CDR3 size: 17 residues. From germline, CDR1 is SGHKS and CDR2 YYEKEE (reference sequence). Trimming removed 1 base from V and 2 bases from J, with 16 bases in between. CDR3 coding DNA: TGTGCCAGCAGCTTGTCTAGACAGGCTAAGTCCAAAAACATTCAGTACTTC. It translates to CASSLSRQAKSKNIQYF.

This clone was seen more than once but under ten times. The chain employs TRBV9 and TRBJ2-1; 10 bases align to TRBD2. The CDR3 runs 15 residues. V dropped 0 bases and J dropped 10; count of bases not matched to a gene: 7. Germline V CDR1 and CDR2: SGDLS, YYNGEE. The chain's CDR3 is CASSVGLAGDGEQFF. In DNA, the CDR3 is TGTGCCAGCAGCGTAGGCCTAGCGGGAGACGGGGAGCAGTTCTTC.

The V gene is TRBV5-1, the J gene TRBJ1-1; D is unresolved. The germline V and J ends were trimmed by 2 bases and 0 bases, with 11 bases remaining between them. The CDR3 contains 15 residues. In germline, CDR1 is SGHRS, CDR2 YFSETQ. DNA of the CDR3: TGCGCCAGCAGCTTCTACGCGGGGATGAACACTGAAGCTTTCTTT. This translates into CASSFYAGMNTEAFF. Combining the CDR3 with reference TRBV5-1 and TRBJ1-1 gives the whole variable domain KAGVTQTPRYLIKTRGQQVTLSCSPISGHRSVSWYQQTPGQGLQFLFEYFSETQRNKGNFPGRFSGRQFSNSRSEMNVSTLELGDSALYLCASSFYAGMNTEAFFGQGTRLTVV.

This sequence joins TRBV28 and TRBJ2-7; 7 bases line up with TRBD2. CDR1 MDHEN and CDR2 SYDVKM come from the germline V gene. V dropped 11 bases and J dropped 7; count of bases not matched to a gene: 14. This CDR3 is 13 amino acids long. CDR3 in DNA: TGTGCCTACTCCTCGGGGGGATTGTTAGAGCAGTACTTC. It encodes CAYSSGGLLEQYF.

V and J are TRBV12-3 or TRBV12-4 and TRBJ1-2, with TRBD1 matching over 8 bases. J gave up 10 bases and V 5 bases, and 6 bases lay outside the gene matches. CDR3 length equals 12 residues. CDR3 protein: CASSPDRGDYTF. The CDR3 DNA reads as TGTGCCAGCAGTCCAGACAGGGGCGACTACACCTTC.

The genes are TRBV11-3 and TRBJ2-1, with 8 bases lining up with TRBD2. V dropped 3 bases and J dropped 2; count of bases not matched to a gene: 3. This CDR3 contains 15 residues. CDR1 is SGHNT, CDR2 YENEEA, per germline. CDR3 region: CASSFGGGPYNEQFF. CDR3 coding DNA: TGTGCCAGCAGCTTCGGGGGGGGCCCCTACAATGAGCAGTTCTTC.

The genes are TRBV6-2 or TRBV6-3 and TRBJ2-7, with D hard to call. V shed 6 bases and J shed 0 bases, with 12 bases lying between them. Germline V gives CDR1 MNHEY, CDR2 SVGEGT. CDR3 length: 14 amino acids. The CDR3 loop reads CASSSLHSSYEQYF. The CDR3 nucleotides read TGTGCCAGCAGCTCCCTTCACAGCTCCTACGAGCAGTACTTC.

The chain carries TRBV30 and TRBJ1-5; a possible D gene is TRBD1 (6 bases). The germline V and J ends were trimmed by 1 base and 3 bases, with 7 bases remaining between them. CDR1 GTSNPN and CDR2 SVGIG come from the germline V gene (reference sequence). The CDR3 consists of 13 residues. CDR3: CAWSGQDNQPQHF. The CDR3 nucleotides are TGTGCCTGGAGTGGACAGGACAATCAGCCCCAGCATTTT.

The rearrangement joins TRBV5-1 to TRBJ2-7, with TRBD2 matching 8 bases. In germline, CDR1 is SGHRS, CDR2 YFSETQ. There are 15 residues in the CDR3. J lost 2 bases, V lost 0 bases, and 4 bases had no gene match. CDR3 in DNA: TGCGCCAGCAGCTTGGTCGCGGGAGGAGCCTACGAGCAGTACTTC. Translating gives CASSLVAGGAYEQYF.

The chain carries TRBV12-5 and TRBJ2-2; TRBD2 agrees at 12 bases. The V gene's germline CDR1 is LGHNT and CDR2 FRNRAP. Trimming took 7 bases from V and 4 from J; bases not matched to a gene: 7. This CDR3 comprises 16 residues. The CDR3 here is CASASTSGGTTGELFF. The CDR3 region has the DNA TGTGCTAGTGCCTCGACTAGCGGGGGAACCACCGGGGAGCTGTTTTTT.

The sample holds a few counts of this clone. The chain's CDR3 is CASSLESAGVYGYTF. CDR3 in DNA: TGTGCCAGCAGCTTAGAATCTGCCGGGGTTTATGGCTACACCTTC. The chain has TRBV11-2 and TRBJ1-2; D remains unclear. The germline V gene has CDR1 SGHAT and CDR2 FQNNGV. V gave up 0 bases and J gave up 5 bases, with 13 bases separating them. The CDR3 is 15 amino acids.

V and J are TRBV5-4 and TRBJ2-2, with a tentative D call TRBD2 (5 bases). The CDR3 is 15 amino acids. V lost 2 bases and J 5 bases, leaving 13 bases between the germline ends. Germline assignment: CDR1 SGHNT and CDR2 YYREEE (reference sequence). CDR3 residues: CASSLGRGTTGELFF. The CDR3 bases are TGTGCCAGCAGCTTAGGACGGGGAACGACCGGGGAGCTGTTTTTT.

This chain joins TRBV21-1 and TRBJ2-7; the table assigns TRBD1, which was not confirmed against the DNA. TRBV21-1 is assigned pseudogene status. The CDR3 covers 21 residues. The CDR3 sequence is CASSGESIRCARDRGFYEQYF. The CDR3 DNA follows: TGTGCCAGCAGCGGAGAGTCGATACGGTGCGCCCGGGACAGGGGTTTCTACGAGCAGTACTTC.